This T cell receptor (beta chain) is drawn from a study of blood T cell repertoires in COVID-19. Across the whole study: Samples taken during acute and convalescent COVID-19 were collected in the United States, Italy and Spain.

This CDR3 has 15 residues. The ends were cut back, 3 bases at V and 4 bases at J, with 14 bases in the middle. Looked up from germline, CDR1 is LGHDT and CDR2 is YNNKEL (reference sequence). TCRdb keeps only in-frame clones here, not all; method: immunoSEQ multiplex PCR. The data hold fewer than 250,000 clones, with about 83% observed a single time. V and J are TRBV3-1 (or the pseudogene TRBV3-2) and TRBJ2-3, with D perhaps matching TRBD2 (5 bases). The receptor's source is a human donor in a cohort sampled during active COVID-19. Sequencing input: peripheral blood. The CDR3 bases are TGTGCCAGCAGCCAGTCGGGATCGATGGCAGATACGCAGTATTTT. It translates to CASSQSGSMADTQYF.